These 23 T cell receptor beta chains came from one sample sequenced in a study of cytomegalovirus exposure and HLA in healthy donors. Researchers ran the PCR with 60 Vbeta and 13 Jbeta primers. Sequencing used immunoSEQ multiplex PCR; TCRdb keeps in-frame clones, though not all of them. This table holds some 150,000 clones, around 79% found once. The specimen sequenced was PBMCs. The receptors derive from a man aged 35-49 years in good health and CMV-seropositive.

This clone was detected once. V is TRBV19 and J is TRBJ1-5, with a weak D call TRBD1 (5 bases). The V end lost 4 bases, the J end lost 6 bases, and 13 bases lay between the germline ends. The CDR3 spans 14 residues. In germline, CDR1 is LNHDA, CDR2 SQIVND (reference sequence). In DNA form, the CDR3 reads TGTGCCAGTAGTAAAGCAGGGTTCGGTCAGCCCCAGCATTTT. It specifies CASSKAGFGQPQHF.

The chain couples TRBV19 to TRBJ2-5; possible D gene TRBD2, 6 bases. Trimming shortened V by 7 bases and J by 5 bases, and 20 bases separated the two germline ends. Germline values: CDR1 LNHDA, CDR2 SQIVND (reference sequence). The CDR3 has 15 amino acids. The CDR3 protein is CASNPSGRLGETQYF. In nucleotides, the CDR3 is TGTGCCAGTAACCCCAGTGGGAGGCTAGGGGAGACCCAGTACTTC.

V gene TRBV5-1 combines with J gene TRBJ2-7; 10 bases map to TRBD1. V shed 2 bases, J shed 3 bases, and the junction held 5 bases outside the gene matches. Germline loops: CDR1 SGHRS, CDR2 YFSETQ. This CDR3 spans 15 amino acids. CDR3 sequence reads: CASSFGQGGNYEQYF. The CDR3 bases are TGCGCCAGCAGCTTCGGACAGGGGGGAAACTACGAGCAGTACTTC.

The chain uses TRBV29-1 and TRBJ1-3; unclear D gene. The V gene lost 5 bases and the J gene lost 0 bases, with 2 bases spanning the gap. Germline V gene sequence: CDR1 SQVTM, CDR2 ANQGSEA. The CDR3 spans 11 residues. The CDR3 region is CSVYSGNTIYF. CDR3 DNA sequence: TGCAGCGTTTACTCTGGAAACACCATATATTTT. Combining the CDR3 with reference TRBV29-1 and TRBJ1-3 gives the whole variable domain SAVISQKPSRDICQRGTSLTIQCQVDSQVTMMFWYRQQPGQSLTLIATANQGSEATYESGFVIDKFPISRPNLTFSTLTVSNMSPEDSSIYLCSVYSGNTIYFGEGSWLTVV.

The chain has TRBV27 and TRBJ1-5, with D hard to call. The germline gives CDR1 MNHEY, CDR2 SMNVEV (reference sequence). V was pared by 6 bases and J by 1 base, with 7 bases between. The CDR3 is made up of 13 amino acids. The DNA for the CDR3 is TGTGCCAGCAGCCCCCTGAGCAATCAGCCCCAGCATTTT. This gives the protein CASSPLSNQPQHF.

This sequence joins TRBV5-1 and TRBJ2-1; TRBD2 aligns across 10 bases. V was pared by 4 bases and J by 4 bases, with 5 bases of the junction left unmatched. The germline V gene encodes CDR1 SGHRS and CDR2 YFSETQ. This CDR3 comprises 15 residues. The CDR3 region is CASSKNSGRYNEQFF. The CDR3 nucleotides read TGCGCCAGCAGCAAAAATAGCGGGAGGTACAATGAGCAGTTCTTC.

The chain couples TRBV2 to TRBJ1-5; D gene unclear. Looked up from germline, CDR1 is SNHLY and CDR2 is FYNNEI. Trimming removed 5 bases at V and 0 bases at J, with 11 bases between. The CDR3 is 15 residues long. CDR3 bases: TGTGCCAGCAGTCCCCGCCGCGATAGCAATCAGCCCCAGCATTTT. Translation: CASSPRRDSNQPQHF.

The sample holds a few counts of this clone. The chain has TRBV28 and TRBJ2-3; TRBD2 matches at 8 bases. The V segment lost 2 bases and the J segment 6 bases; nucleotides outside the gene matches: 4. The CDR3 sequence is 14 residues long. Germline V CDR1 and CDR2: MDHEN, SYDVKM. The CDR3 is CASSLIGGVDTQYF. The CDR3 bases are TGTGCCAGCAGTTTAATCGGGGGGGTGGATACGCAGTATTTT.

The chain joins TRBV6-4 to TRBJ2-7; D is possibly TRBD2 (5 bases). Trimming left V 4 bases short and J 5 bases short, with 12 bases between. The length of the CDR3 is 13 residues. Germline V gives CDR1 MRHNA, CDR2 SNTAGT. The CDR3 loop reads CASSVTGVDEQYF. In nucleotides, the CDR3 is TGTGCCAGCAGTGTTACCGGGGTAGACGAGCAGTACTTC.

J is TRBJ1-2 and V is TRBV7-9, with 7 bases lining up with TRBD1. Germline V gene sequence: CDR1 SEHNR, CDR2 FQNEAQ (reference sequence). With V trimmed by 2 bases and J by 6 bases, 6 bases remained unmatched. The CDR3 contains 14 residues. DNA of the CDR3: TGTGCCAGCAGCTTAAGGGGGCAGGCTGATGGCTACACCTTC. Its translation: CASSLRGQADGYTF.

The rearrangement links TRBV27 to TRBJ1-2; TRBD1 might be the D (6 bases). The germline gives CDR1 MNHEY, CDR2 SMNVEV (reference sequence). This CDR3 has 15 residues. V lost 2 bases and J lost 0, with 10 bases in between. This CDR3 is CASSLEGTPNYGYTF. CDR3 in DNA: TGTGCCAGCAGTTTAGAAGGGACACCTAACTATGGCTACACCTTC.

This chain uses TRBV18 with TRBJ2-2; 14 bases align to TRBD2. This CDR3 comprises 17 residues. In germline, CDR1 is KGHSH, CDR2 LQKENI. Trimming at V came to 3 bases and at J to 5 bases, leaving 5 bases not matched to a gene. The CDR3 loop is CASSPGLAGGVTGELFF. The CDR3 DNA reads TGTGCCAGCTCACCCGGACTAGCGGGAGGTGTTACCGGGGAGCTGTTTTTT.

The V call is TRBV6-1, the J call TRBJ2-1, with TRBD2 matching over 7 bases. This CDR3 has 14 residues. V shed 8 bases, J shed 6 bases, and the junction held 10 bases outside the gene matches. CDR1 MNHNS and CDR2 SASEGT come from the germline V gene. CDR3 DNA: TGTGCCAGCGTAAGCGGGGCAGCCCTCAATGAGCAGTTCTTC. Translating it yields CASVSGAALNEQFF.

This sequence joins TRBV7-2 and TRBJ1-3; the D is unclear. The ends were cut back, 3 bases at V and 4 bases at J, with 10 bases in the middle. From germline, CDR1 is SGHTA and CDR2 FQGNSA. The CDR3 is 14 residues long. The CDR3 here is CASSFGVAGNTIYF. The CDR3 DNA is TGTGCCAGCAGCTTTGGAGTAGCGGGAAACACCATATATTTT.

The chain employs TRBV19 and TRBJ2-5, with 8 bases lining up with TRBD1. Germline loops: CDR1 LNHDA, CDR2 SQIVND (reference sequence). This CDR3 has 14 amino acids. The trim removed 3 bases at V and 4 bases at J, leaving 4 bases unmatched. The CDR3 here is CASSILGQGETQYF. For the CDR3, the DNA is TGTGCCAGTAGTATCCTAGGACAGGGAGAGACCCAGTACTTC.

The rearrangement uses TRBV10-1 and TRBJ2-7; D is possibly TRBD1 (7 bases). This CDR3 is built from 14 residues. With 4 bases removed from V and 3 bases from J, the gap between germline ends came to 13 bases. Germline lookup yields CDR1 WNHNN and CDR2 SYGVQD (reference sequence). This CDR3 reads CASSVGQGGYEQYF. In DNA form, the CDR3 reads TGCGCCAGCAGTGTTGGGCAGGGGGGCTACGAGCAGTACTTC.

This rearrangement joins TRBV19 to TRBJ2-1; 14 bases map to TRBD2. Germline CDR1 is LNHDA and CDR2 is SQIVND (reference sequence). This CDR3 comprises 18 residues. V shed 3 bases and J 2 bases; nucleotides not matched to a gene: 6. CDR3 protein: CASSMGLAGVPPYNEQFF. CDR3 DNA sequence: TGTGCCAGTAGTATGGGACTAGCGGGAGTGCCGCCCTACAATGAGCAGTTCTTC.

This chain uses TRBV27 with TRBJ2-1; D uncertain. V was pared by 6 bases and J by 5 bases, with 17 bases between. Germline CDR1 reads MNHEY; CDR2 reads SMNVEV (reference sequence). CDR3 length: 15 residues. The CDR3 loop is CASSPWALQHNEQFF. The CDR3 coding sequence is TGTGCCAGCAGCCCCTGGGCCCTCCAACACAATGAGCAGTTCTTC.

CDR3 in DNA: TGTGCCAGCAGGCCCGCGGGGCCTAATGAAAAACTGTTTTTT. Translation gives CASRPAGPNEKLFF. This sequence joins TRBV6-1 and TRBJ1-4; D may be TRBD1 (5 bases). The V and J ends lost 6 bases and 3 bases respectively, with 11 bases between them. CDR1 and CDR2 from the germline V gene are MNHNS and SASEGT. The CDR3 runs 14 residues.

The chain combines TRBV5-4 with TRBJ1-2; 12 bases fit TRBD1. CDR1 SGHNT and CDR2 YYREEE come from the germline V gene (reference sequence). J lost 8 bases, V lost 0 bases, and 8 bases had no gene match. This CDR3 comprises 16 residues. DNA for the CDR3: TGTGCCAGCAGCTTGGCCCGGGACAGGGGGCTAGGCGGCTACACCTTC. Translated: CASSLARDRGLGGYTF.

V is TRBV15 and J is TRBJ2-1; 16 nucleotides line up with TRBD2. CDR3 length: 15 amino acids. Germline V lookup: CDR1 LNHNV, CDR2 YYDKDF (reference sequence). The V and J ends lost 7 bases and 9 bases, in that order; junction bases with no gene match: 6. This CDR3 is CATTPGLAGGGEQFF. The CDR3 region has the DNA TGTGCCACCACCCCGGGACTAGCGGGAGGGGGTGAGCAGTTCTTC.

The rearrangement uses TRBV7-9 and TRBJ2-4; D gene uncertain. From germline, CDR1 is SEHNR and CDR2 FQNEAQ (reference sequence). The CDR3 length is 14 residues. Trimming removed 4 bases from V and 9 bases from J, with 16 bases in between. The CDR3 nucleotides are TGTGCCAGCAGCTCAATCCCGAGTAATACCATTCAGTACTTC. It yields the protein CASSSIPSNTIQYF.

J is TRBJ1-1 and V is TRBV5-1, with a possible D match to TRBD1 (5 bases). Germline V CDR1 and CDR2: SGHRS, YFSETQ. V dropped 1 base and J dropped 7 bases, with 11 bases sitting between them. The CDR3 totals 13 residues. CDR3 amino acids: CASSLNRQLEAFF. The CDR3 DNA follows: TGCGCCAGCAGCTTGAATCGACAGCTTGAAGCTTTCTTT.